This TCR beta chain was captured by sequencing in a study of control samples from healthy donors and cancer patients. Some clones are missing from TCRdb's copy, which holds only in-frame ones; the method was immunoSEQ multiplex PCR. The top ten clones hold over 1.3% of a sample with about 90,000 clones, over 90% of them seen once. The CDR3 consists of 12 residues. From germline, CDR1 is LNHDA and CDR2 SQIVND (reference sequence). The V end lost 5 bases, the J end lost 4 bases, and 7 bases lay between the germline ends. This receptor was identified in a woman aged 25 to 39 in good health. Sequencing was performed on blood. V is TRBV19 and J is TRBJ2-3; D gene uncertain. CDR3 nucleotides: TGTGCCAGTAGTTTAGTTCCAGATACGCAGTATTTT. This sequence encodes CASSLVPDTQYF.